This T cell receptor beta chain was recorded in a study of brain metastases from non-small cell lung cancer. The junction had 4 bases not matched to a gene; V was cut back by 3 bases and J by 1 base. This CDR3 is 15 amino acids long. Per germline, CDR1 SGHTA and CDR2 FQGNSA. Profiling relied on immunoSEQ multiplex PCR, and the TCRdb table lists in-frame clones only, not all of them. The sample holds around 1,000 clones, 75% to 90% seen once. This TCR derives from a donor aged 40 or over with non-small cell lung cancer. The rearrangement uses TRBV7-2 and TRBJ2-5; 8 nucleotides match TRBD2. Input material: tumor-adjacent normal tissue. CDR3 DNA sequence: TGTGCCAGCAGCTTCTTAAGCGGGGGCCAAGAGACCCAGTACTTC. It encodes CASSFLSGGQETQYF.